This T cell receptor beta chain came from a study of beta chain features in type 1 diabetes. Regarding the study as a whole: Moderate but significant shortening of TCRB CDR3s was recorded in all four CD4+ subsets from Type 1 diabetes patients.

CDR3 length: 13 amino acids. Per the germline V gene, CDR1 is SQVTM and CDR2 is ANQGSEA. As every portion of the isolated RNA was reverse transcribed, the sequencing read expressed TCRB transcripts. Assay used: immunoSEQ multiplex PCR; TCRdb lists only in-frame clones, some missing. The table records about 660,000 clones, more than 13% of them present only once. This clone was detected a few times. What it recognizes is unknown. The sequence derives from a man aged 18 to 35 with type 1 diabetes. V gene TRBV29-1 combines with J gene TRBJ2-3, with 8 bases lining up with TRBD1. Sequenced sample: naive CD4+ T cells from blood. CDR3 protein: CSFSQGALDTQYF. The DNA for the CDR3 is TGCAGTTTCTCTCAGGGGGCTTTGGATACGCAGTATTTT.